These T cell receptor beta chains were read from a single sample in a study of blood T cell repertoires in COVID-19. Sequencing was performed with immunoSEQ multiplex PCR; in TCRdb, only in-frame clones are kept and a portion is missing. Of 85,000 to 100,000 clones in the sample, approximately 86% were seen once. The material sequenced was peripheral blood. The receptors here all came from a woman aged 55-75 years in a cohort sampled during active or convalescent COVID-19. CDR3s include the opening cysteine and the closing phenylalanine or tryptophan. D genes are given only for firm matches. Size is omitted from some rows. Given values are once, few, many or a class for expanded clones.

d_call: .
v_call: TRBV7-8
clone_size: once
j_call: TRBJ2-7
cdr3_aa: CASSLGRGYEQYF
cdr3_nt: TGTGCCAGCAGCTTAGGCAGGGGCTACGAGCAGTACTTC

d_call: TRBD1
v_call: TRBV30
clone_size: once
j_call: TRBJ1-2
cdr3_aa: CAWSVHSQGASGYTF
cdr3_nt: TGTGCCTGGAGTGTACACTCGCAGGGGGCGAGTGGCTACACCTTC

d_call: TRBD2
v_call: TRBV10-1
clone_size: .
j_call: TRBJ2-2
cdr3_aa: CASNEGLNAGELFF
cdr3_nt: TGCGCCAGCAACGAGGGACTAAACGCCGGGGAGCTGTTTTTT

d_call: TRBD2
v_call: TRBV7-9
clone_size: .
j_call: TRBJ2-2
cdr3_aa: CASSWGLAGALGELFF
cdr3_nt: TGTGCCAGCAGCTGGGGACTAGCGGGAGCGCTCGGGGAGCTGTTTTTT

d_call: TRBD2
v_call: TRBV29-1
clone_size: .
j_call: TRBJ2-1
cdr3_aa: CSVEGAGGFFF
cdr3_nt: TGCAGCGTTGAAGGGGCGGGAGGATTCTTCTTC

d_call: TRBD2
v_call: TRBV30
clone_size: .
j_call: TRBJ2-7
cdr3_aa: CAWSVGGEDEQYF
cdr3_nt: TGTGCCTGGAGTGTCGGGGGGGAGGACGAGCAGTACTTC

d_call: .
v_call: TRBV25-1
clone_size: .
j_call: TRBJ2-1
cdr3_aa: CASSETQGKGEQFF
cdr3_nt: TGTGCCAGCAGCGAAACTCAGGGTAAGGGGGAGCAGTTCTTC

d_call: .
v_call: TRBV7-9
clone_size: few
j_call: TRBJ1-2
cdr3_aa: CASSSGHFYGYTF
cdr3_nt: TGTGCCAGCAGCTCGGGACACTTCTATGGCTACACCTTC

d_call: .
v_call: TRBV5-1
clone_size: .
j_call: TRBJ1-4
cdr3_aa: CASSLGRWERGNEKLFF
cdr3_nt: TGCGCCAGCAGCTTGGGTAGGTGGGAGCGTGGAAATGAAAAACTGTTTTTT

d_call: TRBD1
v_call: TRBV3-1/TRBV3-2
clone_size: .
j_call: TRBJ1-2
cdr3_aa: CASSVQGRNGYTF
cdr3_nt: TGTGCCAGCAGCGTACAGGGGAGAAATGGCTACACCTTC

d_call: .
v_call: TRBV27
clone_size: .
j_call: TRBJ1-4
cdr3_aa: CASSFQRSEKLFF
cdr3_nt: TGTGCCAGCAGTTTCCAGCGGTCTGAAAAACTGTTTTTT

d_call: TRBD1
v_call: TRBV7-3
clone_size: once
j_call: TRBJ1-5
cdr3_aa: CASSLTGTGNQPQHF
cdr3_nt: TGTGCCAGCAGCTTAACCGGGACAGGGAATCAGCCCCAGCATTTT

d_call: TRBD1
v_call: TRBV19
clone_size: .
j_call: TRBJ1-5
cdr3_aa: CASSPGQGRRQPQHF
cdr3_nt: TGTGCCAGTAGTCCAGGACAGGGAAGGCGTCAGCCCCAGCATTTT

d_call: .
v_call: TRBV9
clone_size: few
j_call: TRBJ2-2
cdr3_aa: CASSVSVNTGELFF
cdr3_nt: TGTGCCAGCAGCGTAAGCGTGAACACCGGGGAGCTGTTTTTT

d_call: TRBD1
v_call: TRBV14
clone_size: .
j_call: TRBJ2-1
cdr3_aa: CASSNGTGKFWEQFF
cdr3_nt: TGTGCCAGCAGCAATGGGACAGGGAAGTTCTGGGAGCAGTTCTTC

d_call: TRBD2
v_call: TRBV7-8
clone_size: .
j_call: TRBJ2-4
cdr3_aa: CASSLRSGGAFKDIQYF
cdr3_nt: TGTGCCAGCAGCTTACGTTCCGGGGGGGCATTTAAGGACATTCAGTACTTC

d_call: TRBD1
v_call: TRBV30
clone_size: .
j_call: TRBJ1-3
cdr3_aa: CAWSVGTGALSGNTIYF
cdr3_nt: TGTGCCTGGAGTGTGGGGACAGGGGCCCTCTCTGGAAACACCATATATTTT

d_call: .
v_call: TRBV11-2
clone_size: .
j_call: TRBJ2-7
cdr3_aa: CASSLKGREQYF
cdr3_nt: TGTGCCAGCAGCTTAAAGGGGAGGGAGCAGTACTTC

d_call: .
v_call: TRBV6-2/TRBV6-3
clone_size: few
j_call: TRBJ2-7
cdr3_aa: CASSYGGDAPYEQYF
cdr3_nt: TGTGCCAGCAGTTACGGAGGGGACGCTCCCTACGAGCAGTACTTC

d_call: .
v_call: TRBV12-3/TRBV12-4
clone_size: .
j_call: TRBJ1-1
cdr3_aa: CASRSRNTEAFF
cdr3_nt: TGTGCCAGCAGATCCAGGAACACTGAAGCTTTCTTT

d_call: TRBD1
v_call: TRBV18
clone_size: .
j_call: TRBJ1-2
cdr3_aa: CASSPTPGTASGYTF
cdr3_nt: TGTGCCAGCTCACCTACTCCCGGGACAGCGTCTGGCTACACCTTC

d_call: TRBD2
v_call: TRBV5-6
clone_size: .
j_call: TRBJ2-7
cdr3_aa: CASSSTTGGQYF
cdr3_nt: TGTGCCAGCAGCTCAACTACGGGGGGGCAGTACTTC

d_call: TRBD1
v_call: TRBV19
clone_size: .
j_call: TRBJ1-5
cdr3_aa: CASSIARQGADQPQHF
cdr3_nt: TGTGCCAGTAGTATAGCCCGGCAGGGGGCCGATCAGCCCCAGCATTTT

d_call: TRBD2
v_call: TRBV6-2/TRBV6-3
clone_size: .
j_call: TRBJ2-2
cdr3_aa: CASSRTSESVTGELFF
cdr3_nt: TGTGCCAGCAGTCGGACTAGCGAGAGCGTCACCGGGGAGCTGTTTTTT